This TCR beta chain was sequenced in a study of T cell repertoires in cytomegalovirus infection. The V end lost 5 bases, the J end lost 17 bases, and 16 bases lay between the germline ends. The CDR3 runs to 12 residues. Germline values: CDR1 SEHNR, CDR2 FQNEAQ (reference sequence). At least ten counts were recorded for this clonotype. TCRdb ran MiXCR on the reads and lists one entry per CDR3 protein. Of about 530,000 distinct CDR3 sequences in the sample, about a quarter were seen once. V and J are TRBV7-9 and TRBJ1-6; the D gene is possibly TRBD1 (6 bases). This clonotype was sampled from a human donor in good health (CMV status not recorded). Some clones in this sample may be carry-over from other donors' samples. The sequenced sample consisted of PBMCs. CDR3: CASSPGGQHFHF. In DNA, the CDR3 is TGTGCCAGCAGCCCCGGGGGCCAGCACTTCCACTTT.